Each of the 11 T cell receptor beta chains below was sequenced from the same sample in a study of tumor and adjacent non-tumor tissue in lung cancer. This sample's RNA came from whole unsorted tissue. Distant lung tissue was collected more than 3 cm away from the tumor edge. A modified ARM-PCR protocol with three rounds of nested PCR amplified TCRbeta. TCRdb fed the multiplex PCR reads into MiXCR, producing one record per CDR3 protein. The data hold 40,000 to 45,000 distinct CDR3 sequences, with more than 60% observed a single time. Material: distant non-tumor lung tissue. The receptors derive from a woman aged 35 to 49 with non-small cell lung cancer.

This chain links TRBV5-1 with TRBJ1-1; TRBD1 might be the D (5 bases). This CDR3 has 16 amino acids. The ends were cut back, 4 bases at V and 1 base at J, with 17 bases in the middle. Germline V lookup: CDR1 SGHRS, CDR2 YFSETQ. The CDR3 protein is CASSPTITQGNTEAFF. The DNA of the CDR3 is TGCGCCAGCAGCCCTACGATTACCCAGGGGAACACTGAAGCTTTCTTT.

This clonotype was seen at least ten times. The chain couples TRBV10-3 to TRBJ2-3; possible D gene TRBD2, 6 bases. Germline V gene data show CDR1 as ENHRY and CDR2 as SYGVKD. The CDR3 spans 14 residues. V dropped 0 bases and J dropped 5 bases, with 9 bases sitting between them. As DNA, the CDR3 is TGTGCCATCAGTGAGTCGGAGGAGGGAGATACGCAGTATTTT. Its protein is CAISESEEGDTQYF.

This clonotype was observed a few times. A much more abundant neighbour one base away suggests this may be a read error. The chain carries TRBV14 and TRBJ2-1; D ambiguous. This CDR3 comprises 11 residues. Germline CDR1 and CDR2: SGHDN and FVKESK. CDR3 region: CANSHLSEQFF. CDR3 coding DNA: TGTGCCAACAGCCATTTGAGTGAGCAGTTCTTC.

Relative to its sample, this clonotype is medium-sized (0.01 to 0.1%). The V gene is TRBV11-3, the J gene TRBJ2-1; a possible D gene is TRBD2 (5 bases). Trimming pared 5 bases from V and 6 bases from J, leaving 17 bases between. The CDR3 length is 15 residues. Germline-derived CDR1 and CDR2 are SGHNT and YENEEA. CDR3: CASSRSRDKANEQFF. CDR3 DNA: TGTGCCAGCAGCCGATCCCGGGATAAGGCCAATGAGCAGTTCTTC.

About this clonotype: Just one base apart from a much larger clone, this may be a read error. As the CDR3 is not closed by the conserved phenylalanine or tryptophan, this likely results from a read error. The V and J genes are TRBV25-1 and TRBJ2-1; 7 bases are a match to TRBD2. This CDR3 contains 13 residues. After removal of 7 bases from V and 8 bases from J, the junction contained 8 bases not matched to a gene. Per germline, CDR1 MGHDK and CDR2 SYGVNS. For the CDR3, the DNA is TGTGCCAGCAAAACTGGCGGGAGTCATGAGCAGTTCATC. Amino acids: CASKTGGSHEQFI.

This rearrangement joins TRBV4-1 to TRBJ2-3; unclear D gene. This CDR3 has 14 amino acids. Germline V CDR1 and CDR2: MGHRA, YSYEKL. Trimming removed 1 base at V and 2 bases at J, with 7 bases between. Written as DNA, the CDR3 is TGCGCCAGCAGCCAAGTCTCAGACACAGATACGCAGTATTTT. Translation gives CASSQVSDTDTQYF.

Only one count was recorded for this clonotype. Likely a read error: the CDR3 ends without its conserved phenylalanine or tryptophan. The gene calls are TRBV11-2 and TRBJ2-7; D gene unclear. The ends were cut back, 8 bases at V and 4 bases at J, with 12 bases in the middle. The germline V gene encodes CDR1 SGHAT and CDR2 FQNNGV. The CDR3 spans 12 residues. The CDR3 nucleotides read TGTGCCAGCTTAGGCTTGGGGTACGAGCAGTACTTA. Residues: CASLGLGYEQYL.

This clonotype was counted only a few times. Mismatch with germline at one junction end may stem from a read error. CDR3 protein: CAGSLTSWGGGYEQYF. DNA for the CDR3: TGTGCCGGCAGCTTGACTAGCTGGGGGGGGGGCTACGAGCAGTACTTC. The rearrangement links TRBV11-2 to TRBJ2-7, with 7 bases identical to TRBD2. This CDR3 contains 16 residues. Germline V CDR1 and CDR2: SGHAT, FQNNGV.

This clonotype was recorded a few times. The J gene is TRBJ2-1, the V gene TRBV9; possible D gene TRBD2, 5 bases. This CDR3 spans 15 amino acids. V lost 0 bases and J lost 6, with 13 bases in between. Germline V lookup: CDR1 SGDLS, CDR2 YYNGEE. The CDR3: CASSVDIGSGNEQFF. The CDR3 DNA follows: TGTGCCAGCAGCGTAGATATTGGGAGCGGCAATGAGCAGTTCTTC. Combining the CDR3 with reference TRBV9 and TRBJ2-1 gives the whole variable domain DSGVTQTPKHLITATGQRVTLRCSPRSGDLSVYWYQQSLDQGLQFLIQYYNGEERAKGNILERFSAQQFPDLHSELNLSSLELGDSALYFCASSVDIGSGNEQFFGPGTRLTVL.

DNA for the CDR3: TGTGCCAGCAGCGGACCGGGACTAGCAGGGCCCACAGATACGCAGTATTTT. Amino acids: CASSGPGLAGPTDTQYF. This sequence joins TRBV7-9 and TRBJ2-3; 9 positions match TRBD2. Trimming at V came to 5 bases and at J to 2 bases, leaving 11 bases not matched to a gene. The CDR3 length is 17 residues. CDR1 SEHNR and CDR2 FQNEAQ come from the germline V gene (reference sequence). The variable domain in full, completed from reference TRBV7-9 and TRBJ2-3, reads DTGVSQNPRHKITKRGQNVTFRCDPISEHNRLYWYRQTLGQGPEFLTYFQNEAQLEKSRLLSDRFSAERPKGSFSTLEIQRTEQGDSAMYLCASSGPGLAGPTDTQYFGPGTRLTVL.

V is TRBV2 and J is TRBJ2-4; D perhaps matches TRBD2 (5 bases). The CDR3 spans 14 residues. Germline values: CDR1 SNHLY, CDR2 FYNNEI. Trimming cost V 5 bases and J 0 bases, with 8 bases left between them. CDR3 nucleotides: TGTGCCAGCAGTAGCGAGGGAGCCAAAAACATTCAGTACTTC. It yields the protein CASSSEGAKNIQYF.